Presented here are 31 T cell receptor beta chains from one specimen sequenced in a study of blood T cell repertoires in COVID-19. Sequencing was performed with immunoSEQ multiplex PCR; in TCRdb, only in-frame clones are kept and a portion is missing. Of around 17,000 clones listed, about 87% were seen once; the top ten hold around 12%. Material: peripheral blood. The receptors come from a human donor in a cohort sampled during active COVID-19.

The count of this clone is one. The chain combines TRBV4-1 with TRBJ1-5, with D unclear. The CDR3 loop spans 16 amino acids. V was cut by 0 bases and J by 3 bases, with 12 bases left in between. Germline V gene sequence: CDR1 MGHRA, CDR2 YSYEKL. This CDR3 is CASSQEWSTFNQPQHF. The DNA for the CDR3 is TGCGCCAGCAGCCAAGAATGGAGCACTTTCAATCAGCCCCAGCATTTT.

This clone was seen just once. The chain employs TRBV19 and TRBJ1-6, with a possible D match to TRBD1 (6 bases). Deletions cut 6 bases from V and 7 bases from J, with 19 bases between. The CDR3 covers 16 residues. The germline V gene has CDR1 LNHDA and CDR2 SQIVND (reference sequence). CDR3 nucleotide sequence: TGTGCCAGTAGCCCGCCCCAAGGACAGCGGAATTCACCCCTCCACTTT. As protein: CASSPPQGQRNSPLHF.

The chain has TRBV11-3 and TRBJ2-1, with D perhaps matching TRBD2 (5 bases). Trimming stripped 1 base from V and 7 bases from J, with 8 bases between. The CDR3 length is 13 residues. Germline-derived CDR1 and CDR2 are SGHNT and YENEEA. CDR3 sequence (DNA): TGTGCCAGCAGCTTAGGAGCGGAGAATGAGCAGTTCTTC. Translated: CASSLGAENEQFF.

The chain couples TRBV9 to TRBJ2-2, with 7 positions matching TRBD1. The V gene end was trimmed by 4 bases and the J gene end by 5 bases; junction bases not matched to a gene: 8. Looked up from germline, CDR1 is SGDLS and CDR2 is YYNGEE. This CDR3 comprises 15 residues. The chain's CDR3 is CASSPRTGLTGELFF. The CDR3 DNA sequence: TGTGCCAGCAGCCCCCGGACAGGCCTAACCGGGGAGCTGTTTTTT.

The chain has TRBV6-5 and TRBJ1-2, with a tentative D call TRBD1 (5 bases). CDR1 is MNHEY and CDR2 is SVGAGI in the germline V gene. The ends were cut back, 8 bases at V and 1 base at J, with 17 bases in the middle. The CDR3 runs 15 residues. The CDR3 DNA reads as TGTGCCAGCCTACTTGACAGTGGGGTTAACTATGGCTACACCTTC. This codes for CASLLDSGVNYGYTF.

This clone has only one observation. V is TRBV5-1 and J is TRBJ2-3; perhaps TRBD2 as D (6 bases). In germline, CDR1 is SGHRS, CDR2 YFSETQ. CDR3 length: 17 residues. With 0 bases removed from V and 2 bases from J, the gap between germline ends came to 16 bases. CDR3 amino acids: CASSLAGRGRPTDTQYF. The CDR3 DNA reads TGCGCCAGCAGCTTGGCGGGACGGGGGAGGCCCACAGATACGCAGTATTTT.

In this sample, this clone turned up once. J is TRBJ2-7 and V is TRBV15, with D possibly TRBD2 on 6 matching bases. Germline V gene data show CDR1 as LNHNV and CDR2 as YYDKDF (reference sequence). The CDR3 sequence is 16 residues long. Trimming left V 6 bases short and J 2 bases short, with 20 bases between. The CDR3 spells CATRYTTGSPPYEQYF. CDR3 sequence (DNA): TGTGCCACCAGGTACACCACCGGGAGCCCACCCTACGAGCAGTACTTC.

The J gene is TRBJ2-3, the V gene TRBV19; D is possibly TRBD1 (5 bases). The germline gives CDR1 LNHDA, CDR2 SQIVND (reference sequence). The CDR3 loop spans 12 amino acids. V was clipped by 8 bases and J by 5 bases, with 11 bases between them. The CDR3 region has the DNA TGTGCCAGTGCCCAGGGCGGAGATACGCAGTATTTT. Amino acids: CASAQGGDTQYF.

The gene calls are TRBV5-1 and TRBJ2-7; a possible D gene is TRBD2 (5 bases). The CDR3 extends over 15 amino acids. Germline-derived CDR1 and CDR2 are SGHRS and YFSETQ. Trimming left V 0 bases short and J 2 bases short, with 12 bases between. CDR3 DNA sequence: TGCGCCAGCAGCTTGGGGCCCGGGATTCCCTACGAGCAGTACTTC. It encodes CASSLGPGIPYEQYF.

The V call is TRBV12-3 or TRBV12-4, the J call TRBJ1-1; D not certain. Trimming left V 3 bases short and J 3 bases short, with 8 bases between. The CDR3 length is 13 residues. CDR3 nucleotide sequence: TGTGCCAGCAGTTTGAGCCGGGACACTGAAGCTTTCTTT. Translated: CASSLSRDTEAFF.

The chain joins TRBV30 to TRBJ2-1; 10 nucleotides match TRBD2. V trimming: 7 bases; J trimming: 7 bases; junction bases outside the gene matches: 7. There are 13 residues in the CDR3. Germline V CDR1 and CDR2: GTSNPN, SVGIG (reference sequence). Written as DNA, the CDR3 is TGTGCCTCCGAAGCGGGGGGGCTTAATGAGCAGTTCTTC. Encoded protein: CASEAGGLNEQFF.

The CDR3 DNA reads TGTGCCAGCAGTTTCCCGACTAGCGGGGGGGCTTACCATAGCTCCTACGAGCAGTACTTC. Its protein is CASSFPTSGGAYHSSYEQYF. This chain links TRBV6-2 or TRBV6-3 with TRBJ2-7; 14 nucleotides align to TRBD2. Losses at the gene ends were 4 bases for V and 0 bases for J; bases not matched to a gene: 14. Germline-derived CDR1 and CDR2 are MNHEY and SVGEGT. CDR3 length equals 20 residues.

The chain uses TRBV6-1 and TRBJ1-1; possible D gene TRBD1, 5 bases. V was pared by 3 bases and J by 10 bases, with 15 bases between. CDR3 length: 13 amino acids. Germline V lookup: CDR1 MNHNS, CDR2 SASEGT. Written as DNA, the CDR3 is TGTGCCAGCAGTGAGGGGCCGGGCATTCCAGCTTTCTTT. Encoded protein: CASSEGPGIPAFF.

The chain has TRBV18 and TRBJ2-7; D remains unclear. Trimming cost V 5 bases and J 4 bases, with 12 bases left between them. The CDR3 is 13 residues long. CDR1 is KGHSH and CDR2 is LQKENI in the germline V gene. This chain's CDR3 is CASSFSSRYEQYF. Written as DNA, the CDR3 is TGTGCCAGCTCATTTTCGTCTAGGTACGAGCAGTACTTC.

The chain couples TRBV28 to TRBJ1-2; 9 positions match TRBD1. J was trimmed by 8 bases and V by 4 bases; bases with no gene match: 11. This CDR3 is built from 15 residues. Germline CDR1 reads MDHEN; CDR2 reads SYDVKM. The CDR3 loop is CASSYLPTGGHGYTF. The CDR3 DNA follows: TGTGCCAGCAGTTACCTCCCAACAGGGGGCCACGGCTACACCTTC.

The rearrangement uses TRBV12-3 or TRBV12-4 and TRBJ1-2; 8 bases are shared with TRBD1. This CDR3 region has 12 residues. V was pared by 5 bases and J by 8 bases, with 4 bases of the junction left unmatched. The CDR3 here is CASSGQGGGYTF. The CDR3, as DNA: TGTGCCAGCAGTGGACAGGGTGGAGGCTACACCTTC.

The V and J genes are TRBV28 and TRBJ1-2, with TRBD1 as a possible D gene (6 bases). V was clipped by 6 bases and J by 4 bases, with 9 bases between them. The CDR3 has 12 residues. In germline, CDR1 is MDHEN, CDR2 SYDVKM. The CDR3 loop is CASSLDSYGYTF. For the CDR3, the DNA is TGTGCCAGCAGCCTGGACAGCTATGGCTACACCTTC.

The chain uses TRBV7-9 and TRBJ2-2; no clear D. This CDR3 comprises 17 residues. Trimming stripped 2 bases from V and 0 bases from J, with 13 bases between. Germline V lookup: CDR1 SEHNR, CDR2 FQNEAQ (reference sequence). The CDR3 sequence: CASSLNTAGSNTGELFF. CDR3 bases: TGTGCCAGCAGCTTAAATACGGCAGGATCGAACACCGGGGAGCTGTTTTTT.

With regard to this clone: The junction departs from the called germline gene at one end, perhaps through a read error. V usage is TRBV5-8 and J usage is TRBJ1-1; 8 bases map to TRBD1. CDR3 length: 18 residues. The germline gives CDR1 SGHTS, CDR2 YDEGEE. CDR3 bases: TGTGCCAGCAGTTTGGACCTGGACAGGGTTAGGTTAACGACTGAAGCTTTCTTT. Protein: CASSLDLDRVRLTTEAFF.

This clone was recorded a few times. This sequence joins TRBV7-9 and TRBJ2-2, with D maybe TRBD2 (5 bases). The germline V gene encodes CDR1 SEHNR and CDR2 FQNEAQ (reference sequence). The ends were cut back, 3 bases at V and 5 bases at J, with 13 bases in the middle. The CDR3 is made up of 15 amino acids. The CDR3 sequence is CASSFPGGWTGELFF. The CDR3 coding sequence is TGTGCCAGCAGCTTTCCTGGCGGGTGGACCGGGGAGCTGTTTTTT.

The chain combines TRBV21-1 with TRBJ2-1; TRBD2 is taken as the D call from the table, unchecked against the DNA. TRBV21-1 is a pseudogene. This CDR3 spans 16 amino acids. The CDR3, as DNA: TGTGCCAGCAGCAAAATTCCGCCTAGTAGATCCCATGAGCAGTTCTTC. Protein: CASSKIPPSRSHEQFF.

The chain couples TRBV7-8 to TRBJ2-7, with 7 positions matching TRBD1. Germline lookup yields CDR1 SGHVS and CDR2 FQNEAQ. Unmatched junction bases numbered 12, after V lost 6 bases and J lost 1 base. This CDR3 is 16 amino acids long. The CDR3 region is CASRDQGWGQSYEQYF. As DNA, the CDR3 is TGTGCCAGCAGGGACCAGGGATGGGGACAGTCCTACGAGCAGTACTTC.

The V call is TRBV29-1, the J call TRBJ1-3, with D possibly TRBD1 on 6 matching bases. V lost 4 bases to trimming and J lost 2 bases, with 9 bases between them. This CDR3 is 13 amino acids long. Germline values: CDR1 SQVTM, CDR2 ANQGSEA. As DNA, the CDR3 is TGCAGCGTTGGAACAGGGCCTGGAAACACCATATATTTT. Translating it yields CSVGTGPGNTIYF.

This rearrangement joins TRBV30 to TRBJ2-3, with 7 bases lining up with TRBD1. V shed 3 bases and J 0 bases; nucleotides not matched to a gene: 6. The length of the CDR3 is 15 residues. In germline, CDR1 is GTSNPN, CDR2 SVGIG (reference sequence). The CDR3 loop reads CAWRVGGRSTDTQYF. CDR3 nucleotides: TGTGCCTGGAGAGTAGGGGGCCGCAGCACAGATACGCAGTATTTT.

The V gene is TRBV27, the J gene TRBJ2-1; D perhaps matches TRBD2 (5 bases). The V gene lost 2 bases and the J gene lost 0 bases, with 8 bases spanning the gap. Germline V CDR1 and CDR2: MNHEY, SMNVEV (reference sequence). The CDR3 sequence is 15 residues long. In DNA, the CDR3 is TGTGCCAGCAGTTTAGGCGGGTTCTCCTACAATGAGCAGTTCTTC. Its protein is CASSLGGFSYNEQFF.

This clone is a singleton in its sample. The rearrangement joins TRBV6-1 to TRBJ2-6; 8 bases line up with TRBD1. Looked up from germline, CDR1 is MNHNS and CDR2 is SASEGT. J was trimmed by 0 bases and V by 4 bases; bases with no gene match: 14. The CDR3 length is 20 residues. CDR3 sequence: CASSARTGFASSSGANVLTF. In DNA form, the CDR3 reads TGTGCCAGCAGTGCTCGGACAGGGTTTGCCTCAAGCTCTGGGGCCAACGTCCTGACTTTC.

The chain joins TRBV7-2 to TRBJ1-2, with D perhaps TRBD1 (6 bases). From germline, CDR1 is SGHTA and CDR2 FQGNSA. V lost 6 bases, J lost 5 bases, and 10 bases lay in between. This CDR3 spans 12 amino acids. CDR3 sequence: CASRQTGYGYTF. The CDR3 DNA is TGTGCCAGCAGACAAACAGGGTATGGCTACACCTTC.

This chain links TRBV3-1 (or the pseudogene TRBV3-2) with TRBJ2-2; perhaps TRBD2 as D (6 bases). Trimming left V 1 base short and J 6 bases short, with 9 bases between. Germline V lookup: CDR1 LGHDT, CDR2 YNNKEL (reference sequence). This CDR3 has 14 residues. CDR3: CASSQGGVPGELFF. CDR3 nucleotides: TGTGCCAGCAGCCAAGGCGGGGTCCCCGGGGAGCTGTTTTTT.

CDR3 region: CASSVDGLTGETQYF. In nucleotides, the CDR3 is TGTGCCAGCAGCGTAGACGGACTAACTGGGGAGACCCAGTACTTC. J is TRBJ2-5 and V is TRBV9, with D possibly matching TRBD2 (6 bases). V lost 0 bases, J lost 5 bases, and 14 bases lay in between. The germline V gene encodes CDR1 SGDLS and CDR2 YYNGEE. This CDR3 has 15 amino acids.

This chain uses TRBV5-5 with TRBJ1-1; D is undetermined. Germline V gene lookup returns CDR1 SGHKS and CDR2 YYEKEE (reference sequence). Trimming took 0 bases from V and 0 from J, leaving 6 bases between them. This CDR3 region has 14 residues. CDR3 coding DNA: TGTGCCAGCAGCTTGGGACTGGTGAACACTGAAGCTTTCTTT. Translating gives CASSLGLVNTEAFF.

The J gene is TRBJ2-7, the V gene TRBV18, with D uncertain. CDR1 and CDR2 (germline): KGHSH, LQKENI. Trimming removed 2 bases at V and 2 bases at J, with 10 bases between. The CDR3 is 14 amino acids. Here the CDR3 reads CASSPSEVTYEQYF. CDR3 sequence (DNA): TGTGCCAGCTCACCATCTGAGGTAACCTACGAGCAGTACTTC. Full variable domain (rest looked up from reference TRBV18 and TRBJ2-7): NAGVMQNPRHLVRRRGQEARLRCSPMKGHSHVYWYRQLPEEGLKFMVYLQKENIIDESGMPKERFSAEFPKEGPSILRIQQVVRGDSAAYFCASSPSEVTYEQYFGPGTRLTVT.